The rows below give T cell receptor beta chains drawn from one sample of a study of T cell responses to AZD1222 COVID-19 vaccine. Clones were sequenced by immunoSEQ multiplex PCR, and TCRdb holds only the in-frame ones, with some missing. This table holds roughly 120,000 clones, around nine tenths found once. Source: peripheral blood, taken 28 days after the second AZD1222 dose. These receptors were taken from an adult who received the AZD1222 COVID-19 vaccine. Each CDR3 is given with its conserved first and last residue. Each record gives: clone size, J gene, V gene, D gene, CDR3 protein, CDR3 DNA. A D gene is named only where the DNA matches it firmly. Rows may omit the clone size; those that give it use once, few, many or a size class.

NA,TRBJ2-7,TRBV27,TRBD2,CASSLLASGGTYEQYF,TGTGCCAGCAGTTTATTGGCTAGCGGGGGGACCTACGAGCAGTACTTC
NA,TRBJ1-1,TRBV10-3,NA,CAISESANTEAFF,TGTGCCATCAGTGAATCAGCAAACACTGAAGCTTTCTTT
NA,TRBJ2-5,TRBV6-2/TRBV6-3,NA,CASSDTLGVQETQYF,TGTGCCAGCAGTGACACCTTGGGGGTCCAAGAGACCCAGTACTTC
once,TRBJ1-1,TRBV5-1,NA,CASRVGTVMNTEAFF,TGCGCCAGCAGGGTAGGGACTGTCATGAACACTGAAGCTTTCTTT
NA,TRBJ2-7,TRBV27,NA,CASSLKDSHYEQYF,TGTGCCAGCAGTTTAAAAGACAGCCACTACGAGCAGTACTTC
NA,TRBJ1-2,TRBV6-5,TRBD1,CASSKDRWGYTF,TGTGCCAGCAGTAAGGACAGGTGGGGCTACACCTTC
once,TRBJ2-1,TRBV7-2,NA,CASRPYLGRGKLNEQFF,TGTGCCAGCAGACCGTATCTCGGACGGGGCAAGTTGAATGAGCAGTTCTTC
NA,TRBJ1-2,TRBV27,NA,CASRRPLRGDYGYTF,TGTGCCAGCAGACGACCCCTAAGGGGTGACTATGGCTACACCTTC
NA,TRBJ2-7,TRBV19,TRBD2,CASSIVAGAPYEQYF,TGTGCCAGTAGTATAGTGGCGGGAGCCCCCTACGAGCAGTACTTC
NA,TRBJ1-5,TRBV27,NA,CASSSGSRGSNQPQHF,TGTGCCAGCAGTTCGGGTAGCAGGGGAAGCAATCAGCCCCAGCATTTT
NA,TRBJ1-1,TRBV5-1,NA,CASSLPSGNTEAFF,TGCGCCAGCAGCTTGCCCTCCGGGAACACTGAAGCTTTCTTT
NA,TRBJ2-6,TRBV6-2/TRBV6-3,NA,CASSLPGANVLTF,TGTGCCAGCAGTCTACCAGGGGCCAACGTCCTGACTTTC
few,TRBJ1-5,TRBV6-5,TRBD1,CASSYDRDQPQHF,TGTGCCAGCAGTTACGACAGGGATCAGCCCCAGCATTTT
few,TRBJ2-1,TRBV6-4,TRBD2,CASSVTSGGADEQFF,TGTGCCAGCAGTGTAACTAGCGGGGGGGCAGATGAGCAGTTCTTC
NA,TRBJ1-1,TRBV11-2,NA,CASSFSQEMNTEAFF,TGTGCCAGCAGCTTCTCACAGGAGATGAACACTGAAGCTTTCTTT
NA,TRBJ2-4,TRBV7-2,TRBD2,CASSFGRASIQYF,TGTGCCAGCAGCTTTGGGAGGGCGAGCATTCAGTACTTC
NA,TRBJ2-7,TRBV11-3,TRBD2,CASSNTSGTYEQYF,TGTGCCAGCAGCAACACTAGCGGCACCTACGAGCAGTACTTC
NA,TRBJ1-1,TRBV6-5,NA,CASSMTGNTEAFF,TGTGCCAGCAGTATGACAGGAAACACTGAAGCTTTCTTT
NA,TRBJ2-7,TRBV3-1/TRBV3-2,TRBD1,CASSQEYGGTGPRSQYF,TGTGCCAGCAGCCAAGAATATGGTGGGACAGGGCCCAGGTCGCAGTACTTC
NA,TRBJ2-7,TRBV28,TRBD2,CASSFGGLFEQYF,TGTGCCAGCAGTTTCGGGGGGTTATTCGAGCAGTACTTC
NA,TRBJ2-7,TRBV12-3/TRBV12-4,NA,CASSLGREQYF,TGTGCCAGCAGTTTGGGGAGAGAGCAGTACTTC
once,TRBJ1-2,TRBV2,NA,CASSGLDTGSRGGYTF,TGTGCCAGCAGTGGCTTAGATACAGGGAGCCGTGGGGGCTACACCTTC
NA,TRBJ1-1,TRBV9,NA,CASSVAGTTEAFF,TGTGCCAGCAGCGTAGCGGGGACCACTGAAGCTTTCTTT
NA,TRBJ2-5,TRBV9,TRBD2,CASSAEGGEETQYF,TGTGCCAGCAGCGCAGAGGGAGGGGAAGAGACCCAGTACTTC
once,TRBJ1-6,TRBV5-1,TRBD1,CASNRQGADNSPLHF,TGCGCCAGCAACCGACAGGGGGCCGATAATTCACCCCTCCACTTT
few,TRBJ1-1,TRBV28,NA,CASSPGQHDAFF,TGTGCCAGCAGTCCGGGACAACACGACGCTTTCTTT
NA,TRBJ2-7,TRBV5-6,TRBD2,CASSSPRTSGYEQYF,TGTGCCAGCAGCTCCCCCCGGACTAGCGGGTACGAGCAGTACTTC
NA,TRBJ2-1,TRBV5-1,TRBD2,CASSSGEGPHNEQFF,TGCGCCAGCAGCTCGGGGGAGGGCCCCCACAATGAGCAGTTCTTC
NA,TRBJ1-2,TRBV11-3,NA,CASSLGLRTTF,TGTGCCAGCAGCTTAGGGCTCCGGACCACCTTC
few,TRBJ1-1,TRBV20-1,NA,CSASLGGNTEAFF,TGCAGTGCTAGTCTAGGGGGGAACACTGAAGCTTTCTTT
NA,TRBJ2-1,TRBV27,NA,CASSPGIYNEQFF,TGTGCCAGCAGTCCTGGTATCTACAATGAGCAGTTCTTC
NA,TRBJ2-7,TRBV21-1,NA,CASSRTGDPYEQYF,TGTGCCAGCAGCCGTACAGGGGATCCCTACGAGCAGTACTTC
NA,TRBJ1-6,TRBV25-1,NA,CASSGRGVGSPLHF,TGTGCCAGCAGTGGCCGGGGTGTGGGTTCACCCCTCCACTTT
NA,TRBJ1-3,TRBV2,NA,CASSEARGQTYF,TGTGCCAGCAGTGAAGCCAGAGGACAGACATATTTT
NA,TRBJ1-2,TRBV5-5,NA,CASSVTILQERYTF,TGTGCCAGCAGCGTGACAATACTCCAGGAACGCTACACCTTC
NA,TRBJ2-7,TRBV4-2,TRBD2,CASSQDGTGGYEQYF,TGTGCCAGCAGCCAAGATGGGACGGGAGGCTACGAGCAGTACTTC
NA,TRBJ2-3,TRBV11-2,TRBD2,CASSWGLASGVGQYF,TGTGCCAGCAGCTGGGGACTAGCGTCAGGTGTGGGGCAGTATTTT
NA,TRBJ2-3,TRBV11-3,NA,CASSLGLFGGNSQYF,TGTGCCAGCAGCTTAGGACTTTTTGGTGGTAACTCGCAGTATTTT
NA,TRBJ2-5,TRBV4-1,NA,CASSQVSGTAGYF,TGCGCCAGCAGCCAAGTCTCCGGGACCGCCGGGTACTTC
NA,TRBJ2-2,TRBV27,NA,CASSLYRDHGELFF,TGTGCCAGCAGTTTATACAGGGATCACGGGGAGCTGTTTTTT
NA,TRBJ2-7,TRBV11-2,NA,CASSLSTGRYEQYF,TGTGCCAGCAGCCTTAGTACAGGGCGCTACGAGCAGTACTTC
NA,TRBJ2-7,TRBV7-6,TRBD2,CASSIGLAGSSYEQYF,TGTGCCAGCAGCATCGGACTAGCGGGTAGCTCCTACGAGCAGTACTTC
NA,TRBJ2-5,TRBV15,TRBD2,CATSWERGHQETQYF,TGTGCCACCAGCTGGGAGCGGGGGCACCAAGAGACCCAGTACTTC
NA,TRBJ2-5,TRBV5-8,NA,CASSLKHRAQYF,TGTGCCAGCAGCTTAAAACACAGGGCCCAGTACTTC
NA,TRBJ1-2,TRBV3-1/TRBV3-2,NA,CASSQDIWGSFNYGYTF,TGTGCCAGCAGCCAAGATATATGGGGCAGTTTTAACTATGGCTACACCTTC
NA,TRBJ1-3,TRBV29-1,TRBD1,CSVLQSTGEDGNTIYF,TGCAGCGTTCTACAGTCGACAGGGGAGGATGGAAACACCATATATTTT
once,TRBJ1-2,TRBV4-3,TRBD1,CASSQDVAGGGYGYTF,TGCGCCAGCAGCCAAGATGTGGCAGGGGGCGGCTATGGCTACACCTTC
NA,TRBJ1-2,TRBV5-4,NA,CASRSQRNYGYTF,TGTGCCAGCAGAAGTCAACGAAACTATGGCTACACCTTC